A single sample is the source of the 28 T cell receptor beta chains below, sequenced in a study of T cells in Graves' hyperthyroidism and ophthalmopathy. TCR beta CDR3 regions were amplified from RNA transcripts. The HTBI primer set was used in a first-round RT-PCR of the TCR CDR3. TCRdb reanalysed the multiplex PCR reads using MiXCR and keeps one entry per CDR3 protein. The table lists roughly 570,000 distinct CDR3 sequences, just over 45% of them singletons. Sequenced sample: peripheral blood or thyroid tissue (not recorded which). The receptors were sampled from an adult woman with Graves' disease, either hyperthyroidism or ophthalmopathy (not recorded which).

This clonotype was seen many times. The chain uses TRBV28 and TRBJ1-2; D is ambiguous. Between the trimmed V and J ends, which lost 3 bases and 3 bases, there was a span of 14 bases. Per the germline V gene, CDR1 is MDHEN and CDR2 is SYDVKM. The CDR3 is 15 residues long. The CDR3 DNA follows: TGTGCCAGCAGTTTCGGTCACCCACCGGACTATGGCTACACCTTC. Translating gives CASSFGHPPDYGYTF.

This sequence joins TRBV9 and TRBJ2-1; a possible D gene is TRBD1 (5 bases). The germline CDR1 and CDR2 sequences are SGDLS and YYNGEE. Trimming stripped 5 bases from V and 7 bases from J, with 16 bases between. The CDR3 is made up of 14 amino acids. The CDR3 region is CASSLQETVNEQFF. The DNA of the CDR3 is TGTGCCAGCAGTTTACAGGAGACGGTTAATGAGCAGTTCTTC.

The chain has TRBV29-1 and TRBJ1-1; possible D gene TRBD1, 5 bases. The CDR3 is 15 amino acids. Between the trimmed V and J ends, which lost 2 bases and 0 bases, there was a span of 13 bases. From germline, CDR1 is SQVTM and CDR2 ANQGSEA. The CDR3 protein is CSVETYRNLNTEAFF. In DNA form, the CDR3 reads TGCAGCGTTGAAACTTACAGGAACCTGAACACTGAAGCTTTCTTT. The variable domain in full, with the rest retrieved from reference TRBV29-1 and TRBJ1-1, is SAVISQKPSRDICQRGTSLTIQCQVDSQVTMMFWYRQQPGQSLTLIATANQGSEATYESGFVIDKFPISRPNLTFSTLTVSNMSPEDSSIYLCSVETYRNLNTEAFFGQGTRLTVV.

This rearrangement joins TRBV6-4 to TRBJ1-2, with 7 bases identical to TRBD1. Germline values: CDR1 MRHNA, CDR2 SNTAGT. The CDR3 consists of 16 residues. V shed 5 bases, J shed 0 bases, and the junction held 9 bases outside the gene matches. The DNA for the CDR3 is TGTGCCAGCAGTCCGAGTATAGGACAGGCTAACTATGGCTACACCTTC. Translating it yields CASSPSIGQANYGYTF.

This chain connects TRBV10-3 to TRBJ2-7; D gene uncertain. Germline CDR1 is ENHRY and CDR2 is SYGVKD. The ends were cut back, 9 bases at V and 0 bases at J, with 9 bases in the middle. CDR3 length equals 12 residues. CDR3 residues: CAMGSSSYEQYF. The CDR3 nucleotides are TGTGCCATGGGATCGAGCTCCTACGAGCAGTACTTC.

Many counts were recorded for this clonotype. V usage is TRBV7-9 and J usage is TRBJ2-3; D possibly matches TRBD1 or TRBD2 (5 bases each). Germline V CDR1 and CDR2: SEHNR, FQNEAQ (reference sequence). V lost 4 bases and J 5 bases, leaving 16 bases between the germline ends. This CDR3 spans 15 amino acids. CDR3 sequence reads: CASSSGTLAKDTQYF. CDR3 coding DNA: TGTGCCAGCAGCTCCGGGACCTTAGCGAAAGATACGCAGTATTTT.

This clonotype was observed many times. This chain joins TRBV10-3 and TRBJ2-5, with TRBD1 identical over 10 bases. CDR3 length: 14 amino acids. V gave up 4 bases and J gave up 4 bases; unmatched junction bases: 3. From germline, CDR1 is ENHRY and CDR2 SYGVKD. For the CDR3, the DNA is TGTGCCATCAGTGGACAGGGGGCAACAGAGACCCAGTACTTC. It yields the protein CAISGQGATETQYF.

This chain uses TRBV12-3 or TRBV12-4 with TRBJ2-1, with 9 bases identical to TRBD1. Trimming cost V 5 bases and J 3 bases; bases outside gene matches: 5. CDR3 length: 15 residues. CDR3 region: CASSSTGGIYNEQFF. Written as DNA, the CDR3 is TGTGCCAGCAGTAGCACAGGGGGCATCTACAATGAGCAGTTCTTC.

This clonotype was recorded a few times. This sequence joins TRBV28 and TRBJ1-2; TRBD1 aligns across 7 bases. CDR3 length equals 15 residues. Germline loops: CDR1 MDHEN, CDR2 SYDVKM. V lost 4 bases to trimming and J lost 1 base; unmatched junction nucleotides: 6. CDR3 loop: CASSWKGAGNYGYTF. For the CDR3, the DNA is TGTGCCAGCAGTTGGAAGGGGGCTGGTAACTATGGCTACACCTTC.

The genes are TRBV24-1 and TRBJ2-5, with no clear D. This CDR3 comprises 13 residues. The V end lost 5 bases, the J end lost 3 bases, and 9 bases lay between the germline ends. In germline, CDR1 is KGHDR, CDR2 SFDVKD. CDR3 sequence (DNA): TGTGCCACCAGTGGGCATTTTGAAGAGACCCAGTACTTC. It specifies CATSGHFEETQYF.

Ten or more counts support this clonotype. CDR3 sequence: CATSSWTDSPLHF. CDR3 DNA: TGTGCCACCAGCTCTTGGACTGATTCACCCCTCCACTTT. The chain combines TRBV15 with TRBJ1-6; D uncertain. Deletions cut 5 bases from V and 8 bases from J, with 10 bases between. Germline V lookup: CDR1 LNHNV, CDR2 YYDKDF (reference sequence). The CDR3 consists of 13 residues.

This clonotype was counted a few times. The V gene is TRBV20-1, the J gene TRBJ2-2; D ambiguous. Germline V CDR1 and CDR2: DFQATT, SNEGSKA (reference sequence). The CDR3 has 10 amino acids. The V end was cut by 3 bases, the J end by 9 bases, with 5 bases between. The CDR3 reads CSARARELFF. The CDR3 DNA reads TGCAGTGCTAGGGCGAGGGAGCTGTTTTTT.

In its sample, this clonotype was seen a few times. V is TRBV11-2 and J is TRBJ2-2; TRBD1 or TRBD2 may be the D gene (7 bases each). This CDR3 is built from 15 residues. V shed 5 bases and J shed 7 bases, with 17 bases lying between them. Germline V gene data show CDR1 as SGHAT and CDR2 as FQNNGV. CDR3 sequence reads: CASSPNRGLIGELFF. Written as DNA, the CDR3 is TGTGCCAGCAGCCCCAACAGGGGACTAATCGGGGAGCTGTTTTTT.

The CDR3 bases are TGTGCCATCAAGGAAACAGGGGTTAATCAGCCCCAGCATTTT. Translating it yields CAIKETGVNQPQHF. The V call is TRBV10-3, the J call TRBJ1-5; TRBD1 matches 7 bases. The CDR3 contains 14 residues. Trimming took 7 bases from V and 4 from J; bases not matched to a gene: 7. CDR1 and CDR2 from the germline V gene are ENHRY and SYGVKD.

Note on this clonotype: Likely a read error: the CDR3 ends without its conserved phenylalanine or tryptophan. The DNA is omitted, as the CDR3 cannot be located on it reliably, and the CDR3 follows TCRdb's listing. J is TRBJ1-5 and V is TRBV5-1; the table's D call TRBD1 went unverified against the DNA. Germline V gene lookup returns CDR1 SGHRS and CDR2 YFSETQ. The CDR3 totals 9 residues, both ends included. CDR3 residues: CASSLVPGQ.

The chain has TRBV11-3 and TRBJ2-7; perhaps D is TRBD1 or TRBD2 (5 bases each). The CDR3 consists of 14 residues. The germline gives CDR1 SGHNT, CDR2 YENEEA. V was trimmed by 6 bases and J by 4 bases, leaving 16 bases between them. CDR3 coding DNA: TGTGCCAGCAGTTGGTCCGGGGCCGGATACGAGCAGTACTTC. Encoded protein: CASSWSGAGYEQYF. The full variable domain, in which reference TRBV11-3 and TRBJ2-7 provide the parts outside the CDR3, is EAGVVQSPRYKIIEKKQPVAFWCNPISGHNTLYWYLQNLGQGPELLIRYENEEAVDDSQLPKDRFSAERLKGVDSTLKIQPAELGDSAVYLCASSWSGAGYEQYFGPGTRLTVT.

The chain has TRBV28 and TRBJ1-1; possibly TRBD1 for D (6 bases). Germline lookup yields CDR1 MDHEN and CDR2 SYDVKM. The CDR3 runs 13 residues. The V end lost 3 bases, the J end lost 10 bases, and 15 bases lay between the germline ends. This CDR3 reads CASSFFGRQAAFF. The CDR3 nucleotides read TGTGCCAGCAGTTTTTTCGGGCGACAGGCAGCTTTCTTT.

This sequence joins TRBV25-1 and TRBJ1-2, with 9 positions matching TRBD1. This CDR3 comprises 17 residues. With V trimmed by 3 bases and J by 3 bases, 11 bases remained unmatched. Germline values: CDR1 MGHDK, CDR2 SYGVNS. As DNA, the CDR3 is TGTGCCAGCAGTGACACCGTTGGGGACAGGGAAGACTATGGCTACACCTTC. Protein sequence: CASSDTVGDREDYGYTF.

This clonotype was counted ten times or more. This chain connects TRBV7-8 to TRBJ2-6, with TRBD1 identical over 7 bases. Unmatched junction bases numbered 23, after V lost 5 bases and J lost 4 bases. CDR3 length: 21 residues. CDR1 is SGHVS and CDR2 is FQNEAQ in the germline V gene. The CDR3 DNA reads as TGTGCCAGCAGCCAAGGGGACAGCAACGCAGAGGGGGAAGAAGGGGCCAACGTCCTGACTTTC. It codes for CASSQGDSNAEGEEGANVLTF.

The chain employs TRBV7-6 and TRBJ1-1; perhaps TRBD1 as D (5 bases). V was shortened by 5 bases and J by 1 base, with 11 bases between the two germline ends. CDR1 is SGHVS and CDR2 is FNYEAQ in the germline V gene. The CDR3 covers 14 residues. The CDR3 region has the DNA TGTGCCAGCAGCGTCGGGACCACGAACACTGAAGCTTTCTTT. As protein: CASSVGTTNTEAFF.

In this sample, this clonotype turned up a few times. This rearrangement joins TRBV28 to TRBJ1-5; no definite D call. The CDR3 is made up of 18 amino acids. Germline lookup yields CDR1 MDHEN and CDR2 SYDVKM. Trimming pared 4 bases from V and 0 bases from J, leaving 19 bases between. CDR3 sequence: CASSSLQTPVGSNQPQHF. CDR3 bases: TGTGCCAGCAGTTCCCTACAGACGCCCGTGGGTAGCAATCAGCCCCAGCATTTT.

The V call is TRBV20-1, the J call TRBJ2-7, with a tentative D call TRBD1 (5 bases). From germline, CDR1 is DFQATT and CDR2 SNEGSKA (reference sequence). The CDR3 spans 14 residues. V lost 3 bases and J 0 bases, leaving 12 bases between the germline ends. CDR3 bases: TGCAGTGCTAGTCAACCAGGGTTCTCCTACGAGCAGTACTTC. It yields the protein CSASQPGFSYEQYF.

This clonotype was seen more than once but under ten times. The J gene is TRBJ2-7, the V gene TRBV4-3, with 9 bases fitting TRBD1. V lost 4 bases to trimming and J lost 6 bases; unmatched junction nucleotides: 10. The CDR3 runs 15 residues. Per germline, CDR1 LGHNA and CDR2 YSLEER. DNA for the CDR3: TGCGCCAGCAGCCCTCGGGGGACAGGGAAGGGCGAGCAGTACTTC. This encodes CASSPRGTGKGEQYF.

There are many counts of this clonotype. The chain employs TRBV5-5 and TRBJ2-7; 12 bases agree with TRBD2. Unmatched junction bases numbered 11, after V lost 1 base and J lost 6 bases. CDR3 length equals 17 residues. Germline V gene sequence: CDR1 SGHKS, CDR2 YYEKEE (reference sequence). The CDR3 loop reads CASSLWATSGSGGEQYF. The CDR3 nucleotides are TGTGCCAGCAGCTTGTGGGCGACTAGCGGGAGCGGTGGCGAGCAGTACTTC. The whole variable domain, remainder taken from reference TRBV5-5 and TRBJ2-7, is DAGVTQSPTHLIKTRGQQVTLRCSPISGHKSVSWYQQVLGQGPQFIFQYYEKEERGRGNFPDRFSARQFPNYSSELNVNALLLGDSALYLCASSLWATSGSGGEQYFGPGTRLTVT.

This clonotype was found many times. This chain connects TRBV5-1 to TRBJ1-2, with D unclear. Trimming removed 3 bases from V and 5 bases from J, with 32 bases in between. Germline CDR1 SGHRS, CDR2 YFSETQ. The CDR3 loop spans 20 amino acids. DNA of the CDR3: TGCGCCAGCAGCTCGCCATCAATGGCGGGTACTAGCGAACAATCTTATGGCTACACCTTC. Translation: CASSSPSMAGTSEQSYGYTF.

The table lists this clonotype with many counts. The chain combines TRBV2 with TRBJ1-2; weak D call: TRBD1 (6 bases). Trimming took off 5 bases at V and 4 bases at J, with 14 bases between the two ends. In germline, CDR1 is SNHLY, CDR2 FYNNEI. CDR3 length equals 14 residues. The CDR3: CASSIQGGGYGYTF. For the CDR3, the DNA is TGTGCCAGCAGTATACAGGGAGGAGGCTATGGCTACACCTTC.

This clonotype has at least ten counts. V gene TRBV20-1 combines with J gene TRBJ1-2, with D maybe TRBD1 (5 bases). This CDR3 has 12 amino acids. The germline CDR1 and CDR2 sequences are DFQATT and SNEGSKA (reference sequence). V lost 4 bases to trimming and J lost 3 bases, with 9 bases between them. Here the CDR3 DNA reads TGCAGTGCTACGCGGGGGTACTATGGCTACACCTTC. Translating gives CSATRGYYGYTF.

The chain combines TRBV28 with TRBJ1-5; D might be TRBD1 (6 bases). The CDR3 consists of 17 residues. The V and J ends lost 0 bases and 3 bases respectively, with 15 bases between them. CDR1 and CDR2 (germline): MDHEN, SYDVKM. The CDR3 loop is CASSLWTRGRFNQPQHF. The CDR3 coding sequence is TGTGCCAGCAGTTTATGGACCCGGGGGCGATTCAATCAGCCCCAGCATTTT. Complete variable domain (other parts from reference TRBV28 and TRBJ1-5): DVKVTQSSRYLVKRTGEKVFLECVQDMDHENMFWYRQDPGLGLRLIYFSYDVKMKEKGDIPEGYSVSREKKERFSLILESASTNQTSMYLCASSLWTRGRFNQPQHFGDGTRLSIL.